The 8 T cell receptor beta chains reported below all come from one sample, sequenced in a study of shared clonotypes between healthy human individuals. The data were produced by immunoSEQ multiplex PCR, yet TCRdb's version contains in-frame clones alone and is incomplete. The sample has 2 million to 2.5 million clones; approximately 93% are singletons. Sequences were obtained from naive CD4+ T cells from PBMCs. The subset: CD45RA+ positively selected. The origin of the receptors is a man between 18 and 35 years old in good health. Some clones in this sample may be carry-over from other donors' samples.

In regard to this clone: Other DNA sequences in this specimen translate into the identical CDR3. The rearrangement uses TRBV5-1 and TRBJ1-1, with no clear D. Germline values: CDR1 SGHRS, CDR2 YFSETQ. The CDR3 consists of 14 residues. The V and J ends lost 0 bases and 1 base respectively, with 7 bases between them. CDR3 region: CASSLAGSNTEAFF. The CDR3 bases are TGCGCCAGCAGCTTGGCGGGGTCGAACACTGAAGCTTTCTTT.

The chain carries TRBV7-3 and TRBJ2-7; D may be TRBD2 (5 bases). V was trimmed by 4 bases and J by 3 bases, leaving 10 bases between them. Looked up from germline, CDR1 is SGHTA and CDR2 is FQGTGA. This CDR3 comprises 13 residues. CDR3 sequence: CASSSHRGYEQYF. The CDR3 region has the DNA TGTGCCAGCAGCTCCCACCGGGGCTACGAGCAGTACTTC.

The chain is built from TRBV30 and TRBJ2-2; maybe TRBD1 (6 bases). The V and J ends lost 5 bases and 0 bases respectively, with 13 bases between them. Germline values: CDR1 GTSNPN, CDR2 SVGIG (reference sequence). The CDR3 consists of 15 residues. The CDR3 loop is CAWDLGQSNTGELFF. The CDR3 DNA follows: TGTGCCTGGGACCTCGGACAGTCGAACACCGGGGAGCTGTTTTTT. The whole variable domain, filled in from reference TRBV30 and TRBJ2-2, reads SQTIHQWPATLVQPVGSPLSLECTVEGTSNPNLYWYRQAAGRGLQLLFYSVGIGQISSEVPQNLSASRPQDRQFILSSKKLLLSDSGFYLCAWDLGQSNTGELFFGEGSRLTVL.

This chain connects TRBV9 to TRBJ2-6; D not resolved. The CDR3 is 15 amino acids. Trimming stripped 4 bases from V and 1 base from J, with 9 bases between. CDR1 is SGDLS and CDR2 is YYNGEE in the germline V gene. The CDR3 loop reads CASSFLGSGANVLTF. The CDR3 nucleotides read TGTGCCAGCAGCTTCCTGGGTTCTGGGGCCAACGTCCTGACTTTC.

The chain joins TRBV27 to TRBJ2-7; TRBD2 matches at 11 bases. Per the germline V gene, CDR1 is MNHEY and CDR2 is SMNVEV (reference sequence). The CDR3 has 16 amino acids. V lost 6 bases and J lost 2; bases outside the gene matches: 9. CDR3 DNA sequence: TGTGCCAGCAGGAAGACCGGGACTAGCGGAACCTACGAGCAGTACTTC. Encoded protein: CASRKTGTSGTYEQYF.

The chain is built from TRBV6-5 and TRBJ2-1; 9 bases line up with TRBD1. This CDR3 spans 16 amino acids. Losses at the gene ends were 2 bases for V and 4 bases for J; bases not matched to a gene: 6. Germline loops: CDR1 MNHEY, CDR2 SVGAGI. Here the CDR3 reads CASSYGGTGSYNEQFF. CDR3 in DNA: TGTGCCAGCAGTTACGGTGGGACAGGGTCATACAATGAGCAGTTCTTC.

Notes on this clone: This same CDR3 is encoded by further DNA sequences in the sample. The rearrangement joins TRBV5-1 to TRBJ1-3; TRBD1 aligns across 10 bases. This CDR3 is 16 amino acids long. CDR1 SGHRS and CDR2 YFSETQ come from the germline V gene. Unmatched junction bases numbered 5, after V lost 1 base and J lost 4 bases. CDR3 loop: CASSLLGQGTGNTIYF. The CDR3 region has the DNA TGCGCCAGCAGCTTGCTGGGACAGGGGACCGGAAACACCATATATTTT.

The genes are TRBV28 and TRBJ1-3; no reliable D call. V was pared by 4 bases and J by 12 bases, with 10 bases between. This CDR3 region has 11 residues. The germline CDR1 and CDR2 sequences are MDHEN and SYDVKM. Written as DNA, the CDR3 is TGTGCCAGCAGTTATAAGGATGTCATATATTTT. This sequence encodes CASSYKDVIYF.